The T cell receptor (beta chain) described here comes from a study of T cells in Graves' hyperthyroidism and ophthalmopathy. Study-level background: At the time of initial diagnosis and before any treatment, peripheral blood was collected. Study outcomes and limitations: Expanded thyroid clonotypes (above 0.001) were mostly also found in blood.

Patients aged 18 to 65 had newly diagnosed hyperthyroidism of under 2 months' duration. Exclusion of a patient resulted from uncontrolled infection, other autoimmune disease, pregnancy or lactation. V shed 4 bases and J 1 base; nucleotides not matched to a gene: 7. The CDR3 covers 16 residues. CDR1 DFQATT and CDR2 SNEGSKA come from the germline V gene (reference sequence). TCR beta CDR3 regions were amplified from RNA transcripts. The HTBI set primed first-round TCR CDR3 RT-PCR. MiXCR, run by TCRdb on the multiplex PCR reads, gives a single entry per CDR3 protein. The data hold around 190,000 distinct CDR3 sequences, with roughly a sixth observed a single time. This clonotype has a count of ten or more. Its matching antigen is unknown.

The chain has TRBV20-1 and TRBJ2-5; 12 bases are a match to TRBD2. Material: blood. The receptor was derived from a woman aged 50 to 65 with Graves' hyperthyroidism. CDR3 sequence (DNA): TGCAGTGCTACCGCCTGGACTAGCGGGGTCCAAGAGACCCAGTACTTC. Translated: CSATAWTSGVQETQYF.